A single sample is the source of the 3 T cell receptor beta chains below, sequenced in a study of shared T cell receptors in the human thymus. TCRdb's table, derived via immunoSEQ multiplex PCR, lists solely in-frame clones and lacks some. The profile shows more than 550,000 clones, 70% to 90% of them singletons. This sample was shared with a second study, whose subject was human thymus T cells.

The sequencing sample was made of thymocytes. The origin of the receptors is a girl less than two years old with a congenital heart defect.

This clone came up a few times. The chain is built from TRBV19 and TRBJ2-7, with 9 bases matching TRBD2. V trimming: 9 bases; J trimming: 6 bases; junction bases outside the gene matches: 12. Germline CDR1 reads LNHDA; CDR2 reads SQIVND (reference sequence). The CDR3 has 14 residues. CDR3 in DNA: TGTGCCAGCCGACCGGGACTAGCAATATCCGAGCAGTACTTC. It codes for CASRPGLAISEQYF.

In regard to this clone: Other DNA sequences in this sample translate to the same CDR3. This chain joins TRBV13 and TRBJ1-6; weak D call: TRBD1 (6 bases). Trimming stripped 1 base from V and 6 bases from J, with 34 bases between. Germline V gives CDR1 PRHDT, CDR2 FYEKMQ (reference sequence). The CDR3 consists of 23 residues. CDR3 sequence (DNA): TGTGCCAGCAGCTTAGCCCCCCTCTATGACATACACAGGGCGCGATTTAGTAATTCACCCCTCCACTTT. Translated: CASSLAPLYDIHRARFSNSPLHF. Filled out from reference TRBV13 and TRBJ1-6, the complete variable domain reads AAGVIQSPRHLIKEKRETATLKCYPIPRHDTVYWYQQGPGQDPQFLISFYEKMQSDKGSIPDRFSAQQFSDYHSELNMSSLELGDSALYFCASSLAPLYDIHRARFSNSPLHFGNGTRLTVT.

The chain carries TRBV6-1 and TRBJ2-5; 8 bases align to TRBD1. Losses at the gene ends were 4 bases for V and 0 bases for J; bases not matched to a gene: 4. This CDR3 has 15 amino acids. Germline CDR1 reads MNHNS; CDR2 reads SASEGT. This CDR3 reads CASSGQGQDQETQYF. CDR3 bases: TGTGCCAGCAGTGGACAGGGACAGGACCAAGAGACCCAGTACTTC.